This TCR beta chain was sequenced during a study of blood T cell repertoires in COVID-19 (dated by TCRdb to the early 2020s). About the study as a whole: Samples from collaborators originated in the United States, Italy and Spain and spanned both the acute and convalescent phases of COVID-19. The sample metadata nearly always contained a de-identified subject ID, COVID-19 status, age in years and sex. Samples were obtained from the ongoing ImmuneRACE study (first 160 participants) and from over a thousand subjects provided by 6 global collaborators. HLA class I and class II types, where available, came from metadata supplied by the sample provider rather than from assay-based typing. The repertoires were made available in a free public database intended to serve as a resource for research on the immune response to SARS-CoV-2. The prospective study material was composed of cDNA or gDNA derived from T cells, B-cell-depleted T cells, or PBMCs. The dataset comprised deeply sampled blood TCRbeta repertoires from subjects exposed to, actively infected with, or recovered from COVID-19. Points the paper makes about the study in general: The amount of clinical and demographic metadata varied by source and participant and was provided uncurated.

Enrolling through a virtual design, the prospective study's participants ranged in age from roughly 18 to 90 years and lived across 20 to 25 United States geographic areas. In the prospective study, cohorts were assigned on the basis of participant-reported clinical history obtained from a screening survey and a study questionnaire. Each participant in the prospective study had whole blood, serum and a nasopharyngeal or oropharyngeal swab collected by mobile phlebotomists. Additional blood draws and questionnaires over an approximately two-month period could optionally be provided by prospective study participants. Before DNA extraction, prospective study blood samples were shipped either frozen or at room temperature. Notes on this clone: No cognate antigen has been identified for it. Base qualities are missing; no much larger clone stands one base away.

TCRbeta CDR3 regions were amplified from genomic DNA using the immunoSEQ Assay, a bias-controlled multiplex PCR. In the authors' own workflow: The number of nucleated cells in each sample was estimated by amplification of reference gene primers within the assay. To quantify the absolute abundance of each unique TCRbeta CDR3 rearrangement, sequence reads were collapsed and filtered. For each sample, productive Simpson clonality was calculated as the square root of Simpson's diversity index across productive rearrangements. As stored in TCRdb, this immuneACCESS dataset retains in-frame rearrangements with V and J assigned. A fraction of the clones does not appear; measured against another copy, unresolved V genes explain less than half of the discrepancy, and the remainder lacks a known reason. V and J calls and clone size are those listed in that table; D and trimming were worked out from the DNA. The sample yields roughly 250,000 clones; about nine tenths were counted once. Under 6.5% of the sample is taken by the ten largest.

CDR1 and CDR2, per the germline V gene, are MDHEN and SYDVKM. The CDR3 sequence holds 13 residues, the cysteine and phenylalanine included. Only CDR3 DNA is held: 39 bases, read in frame from base 1. Trimming at the junction amounts to 7 bases on V and 4 bases on J, and the germline ends lie 13 bases apart. The sequenced material came from PBMCs or T cells enriched from blood (not recorded which). In this chain, TRBV28 is recombined with TRBJ1-2, with TRBD1 as a weak D call on 5 bases. This clonotype originated in a woman in her twenties or thirties with acute COVID-19. At the DNA level, the sequence is TGTGCCAGCACCGATGGGGGGACCTATGGCTACACCTTC. Its translation reads: CASTDGGTYGYTF.